The 10 T cell receptor beta chains below all came from one sample that was sequenced in a study of human T cells and chemical hapten exposure. The time point was: patch test 2, 6 weeks after DPC sensitization. Specified treatment: therapeutic diphenylcyclopropenone sensitization with weekly scalp DPC. Via MiXCR, TCRdb re-called the RACE reads, giving one row per CDR3 protein. The sample shows 85,000 or so distinct CDR3 sequences, around a tenth of them seen only once. Source: whole blood, taken in connection with sensitization to the hapten diphenylcyclopropenone (DPC). The source is a man between 18 and 35 years old with alopecia areata. Some clones in this sample may be carry-over from other donors' samples.

The V gene is TRBV6-2 or TRBV6-3, the J gene TRBJ1-1; D gene ambiguous. Germline V gene sequence: CDR1 MNHEY, CDR2 SVGEGT. With 8 bases removed from V and 1 base from J, the gap between germline ends came to 11 bases. The CDR3 runs 13 residues. The CDR3 spells CASHQTSNTEAFF. CDR3 DNA: TGTGCCAGCCATCAAACGTCGAACACTGAAGCTTTCTTT.

This clonotype has just a few counts. The V call is TRBV25-1, the J call TRBJ1-6; weak D call: TRBD1 (6 bases). V lost 3 bases, J lost 4 bases, and 13 bases lay in between. The CDR3 covers 16 residues. Germline V lookup: CDR1 MGHDK, CDR2 SYGVNS. The chain's CDR3 is CASSEGHLTYNSPLHF. The CDR3 DNA reads TGTGCCAGCAGTGAGGGACACCTCACTTATAATTCACCCCTCCACTTT.

This chain uses TRBV7-8 with TRBJ2-7; the match to TRBD1 covers 11 bases. The CDR3 is made up of 15 amino acids. V lost 3 bases to trimming and J lost 4 bases; unmatched junction nucleotides: 5. Germline CDR1 is SGHVS and CDR2 is FQNEAQ. The CDR3 sequence is CASSLTGTGGYEQYV. In DNA, the CDR3 is TGTGCCAGCAGCTTGACCGGGACAGGGGGTTACGAGCAGTACGTC.

V usage is TRBV6-2 or TRBV6-3 and J usage is TRBJ2-1, with 7 bases aligning to TRBD1. V was clipped by 8 bases and J by 6 bases; unmatched bases: 1. The CDR3 length is 11 residues. Germline-derived CDR1 and CDR2 are MNHEY and SVGEGT. The CDR3 region is CASQGVNEQFF. DNA for the CDR3: TGTGCCAGCCAGGGGGTCAATGAGCAGTTCTTC.

This clonotype was observed a handful of times. The chain carries TRBV24-1 and TRBJ1-5, with 7 bases that match TRBD1. This CDR3 spans 14 amino acids. The ends lost 7 bases at V and 4 bases at J; junction bases unmatched: 6. CDR1 is KGHDR, CDR2 SFDVKD, per germline. CDR3 in DNA: TGTGCCACCAGCACAGGGACAGAGAATCAGCCCCAGCATTTT. As protein: CATSTGTENQPQHF.

The V and J genes are TRBV7-2 and TRBJ2-3; TRBD1 matches 7 bases. V shed 5 bases, J shed 0 bases, and the junction held 8 bases outside the gene matches. The CDR3 extends over 16 amino acids. In germline, CDR1 is SGHTA, CDR2 FQGNSA. The CDR3 here is CASSPQGDSSTDTQYF. In DNA form, the CDR3 reads TGTGCCAGCAGCCCCCAAGGGGACAGCAGCACAGATACGCAGTATTTT. Full variable domain (remainder filled in from reference TRBV7-2 and TRBJ2-3): GAGVSQSPSNKVTEKGKDVELRCDPISGHTALYWYRQSLGQGLEFLIYFQGNSAPDKSGLPSDRFSAERTGGSVSTLTIQRTQQEDSAVYLCASSPQGDSSTDTQYFGPGTRLTVL.

This clonotype showed up many times. The rearrangement joins TRBV29-1 to TRBJ2-1; 8 nucleotides line up with TRBD2. The V and J ends lost 3 bases and 4 bases, in that order; junction bases with no gene match: 11. The V gene's germline CDR1 is SQVTM and CDR2 ANQGSEA. The CDR3 sequence is 16 residues long. This CDR3 reads CSVDPNRGGPYNEQFF. CDR3 in DNA: TGCAGCGTTGACCCCAACCGGGGGGGCCCGTACAATGAGCAGTTCTTC.

This clonotype was seen ten or more times. This sequence joins TRBV11-2 and TRBJ2-1, with 8 nucleotides matching TRBD2. The J segment lost 10 bases and the V segment lost 5 bases, leaving 13 bases of the junction unmatched. The CDR3 is 15 residues long. CDR1 is SGHAT, CDR2 FQNNGV, per germline. The CDR3 reads CASSPSGGIFLEQFF. The CDR3, as DNA: TGTGCCAGCAGCCCCAGCGGGGGCATTTTTCTCGAGCAGTTCTTC. Full variable domain (missing parts from reference TRBV11-2 and TRBJ2-1): EAGVAQSPRYKIIEKRQSVAFWCNPISGHATLYWYQQILGQGPKLLIQFQNNGVVDDSQLPKDRFSAERLKGVDSTLKIQPAKLEDSAVYLCASSPSGGIFLEQFFGPGTRLTVL.

V and J are TRBV5-1 and TRBJ1-2; 7 bases are shared with TRBD1. Germline CDR1 reads SGHRS; CDR2 reads YFSETQ. J lost 8 bases, V lost 4 bases, and 11 bases had no gene match. The CDR3 is 14 residues long. This chain's CDR3 is CASSAGTVYDGYTF. The CDR3 DNA reads as TGCGCCAGCAGCGCCGGGACAGTATATGACGGCTACACCTTC.

This clonotype was counted many times. The V call is TRBV20-1, the J call TRBJ2-2, with D tentatively TRBD1 or TRBD2 (5 bases each). CDR1 DFQATT and CDR2 SNEGSKA come from the germline V gene (reference sequence). Trimming took off 2 bases at V and 4 bases at J, with 11 bases between the two ends. The CDR3 covers 14 residues. CDR3 nucleotide sequence: TGCAGTGCTAGACCCGGGGCGCGCACCGGGGAGCTGTTTTTT. Translation: CSARPGARTGELFF.